This TCR beta chain emerged from a study of cytomegalovirus exposure and HLA in healthy donors. Germline V lookup: CDR1 GTSNPN, CDR2 SVGIG (reference sequence). The CDR3 runs 13 residues. V lost 3 bases, J lost 7 bases, and 5 bases stayed unmatched. Primers for the PCR totalled 60 Vbeta and 13 Jbeta. The method was immunoSEQ multiplex PCR; TCRdb's version includes in-frame clones alone and lacks a portion of them. The table includes about 190,000 clones, about 77% detected once. General observations from the study: The classifier, whose performance was assessed in both the original and validation cohorts, reportedly diagnosed cytomegalovirus status with high specificity and sensitivity. The study labeled fewer than 200 TCR beta chains cytomegalovirus-associated. HLA restriction was apparent for most CMV-associated TCR beta chains in a later analysis.

This clone was detected a few times. The antigen remains undetermined. V usage is TRBV30 and J usage is TRBJ1-2; 10 positions agree with TRBD1. This receptor was taken from a man aged 30-40 years in good health and CMV-seropositive. Sequenced sample: PBMCs. CDR3 sequence reads: CAWRRQGAAGYTF. In DNA, the CDR3 is TGTGCCTGGAGAAGACAGGGGGCGGCTGGCTACACCTTC.